This entry lists 8 T cell receptor beta chains sequenced from one sample in a study of blood T cell repertoires in COVID-19. The table came from immunoSEQ multiplex PCR; TCRdb's copy has only in-frame clones and leaves some out. The sample yields approximately 190,000 clones, more than 70% seen once. The sequencing sample was made of peripheral blood. The receptors originated from a woman in her 40s who had recovered from COVID-19.

The V and J genes are TRBV14 and TRBJ1-4; 7 nucleotides agree with TRBD1. V was pared by 4 bases and J by 5 bases, with 7 bases of the junction left unmatched. The CDR3 contains 15 residues. CDR1 and CDR2 (germline): SGHDN, FVKESK. Here the CDR3 DNA reads TGTGCCAGCAGCCCGAGGGGACAGCTGAATGAAAAACTGTTTTTT. Its translation is CASSPRGQLNEKLFF. The whole variable domain, filled in from reference TRBV14 and TRBJ1-4, reads EAGVTQFPSHSVIEKGQTVTLRCDPISGHDNLYWYRRVMGKEIKFLLHFVKESKQDESGMPNNRFLAERTGGTYSTLKVQPAELEDSGVYFCASSPRGQLNEKLFFGSGTQLSVL.

The J gene is TRBJ2-5, the V gene TRBV27; 9 bases match TRBD2. This CDR3 is built from 12 residues. CDR1 is MNHEY and CDR2 is SMNVEV in the germline V gene (reference sequence). The trim removed 8 bases at V and 4 bases at J, leaving 2 bases unmatched. The CDR3 loop is CASRRGGETQYF. CDR3 sequence (DNA): TGTGCCAGCCGGCGGGGGGGAGAGACCCAGTACTTC.

The rearrangement links TRBV5-4 to TRBJ2-1; TRBD2 matches at 11 bases. Germline V lookup: CDR1 SGHNT, CDR2 YYREEE (reference sequence). With V trimmed by 4 bases and J by 7 bases, 7 bases remained unmatched. CDR3 length equals 15 residues. In DNA form, the CDR3 reads TGTGCCAGCAGCCAGACTAGCGGGATAGGAAATGAGCAGTTCTTC. Amino acid sequence: CASSQTSGIGNEQFF.

This clone has a single count. V and J are TRBV4-2 and TRBJ2-1; TRBD2 agrees at 10 bases. CDR1 LGHNA and CDR2 YNFKEQ come from the germline V gene. After removal of 0 bases from V and 13 bases from J, the junction contained 3 bases not matched to a gene. The CDR3 totals 13 residues. CDR3 residues: CASSQESGRGQFF. CDR3 sequence (DNA): TGTGCCAGCAGCCAAGAGAGCGGGAGGGGCCAGTTCTTC.

The V and J genes are TRBV10-2 and TRBJ1-1; TRBD1 aligns across 7 bases. Germline V gives CDR1 WSHSY, CDR2 SAAADI. Germline trimming cut 5 bases from V and 0 bases from J; bases unmatched to any gene: 3. The CDR3 totals 14 residues. This chain's CDR3 is CASSKGAMNTEAFF. In DNA, the CDR3 is TGCGCCAGCAGTAAGGGGGCGATGAACACTGAAGCTTTCTTT.

This rearrangement joins TRBV9 to TRBJ2-1; 9 bases fit TRBD2. The germline CDR1 and CDR2 sequences are SGDLS and YYNGEE. The CDR3 is 16 residues long. The V gene end was trimmed by 6 bases and the J gene end by 0 bases; junction bases not matched to a gene: 7. CDR3 amino acids: CASTPFSGSSYNEQFF. Here the CDR3 DNA reads TGTGCCAGCACCCCGTTTAGCGGGAGCTCCTACAATGAGCAGTTCTTC.

The rearrangement uses TRBV10-3 and TRBJ1-3; possible D gene TRBD1, 6 bases. This CDR3 has 15 residues. V lost 3 bases, J lost 4 bases, and 13 bases lay in between. CDR1 is ENHRY, CDR2 SYGVKD, per germline. The CDR3 protein is CAISDTGKIGNTIYF. The CDR3, as DNA: TGTGCCATCAGTGATACAGGGAAAATCGGAAACACCATATATTTT.

V is TRBV28 and J is TRBJ2-7, with D tentatively TRBD1 (6 bases). CDR1 and CDR2 from the germline V gene are MDHEN and SYDVKM. The V gene lost 5 bases and the J gene lost 3 bases, with 14 bases spanning the gap. This CDR3 spans 14 amino acids. In nucleotides, the CDR3 is TGTGCCAGCAGTATACAGGGTCCCATCTACGAGCAGTACTTC. It encodes CASSIQGPIYEQYF.